This T cell receptor beta chain is drawn from a study of beta chain features in type 1 diabetes. The study, taken as a whole, reports: There were fewer insertions and more deletions at the VDJ junctions of type 1 diabetes patients.

Deletions cut 4 bases from V and 4 bases from J, with 10 bases between. Germline loops: CDR1 SEHNR, CDR2 FQNEAQ (reference sequence). This CDR3 has 13 residues. Remarks on this clone: Its antigen remains unknown.

As every portion of the isolated RNA was reverse transcribed, the sequencing read expressed TCRB transcripts. Some clones are missing from TCRdb's copy, which holds only in-frame ones; the method was immunoSEQ multiplex PCR. The sample includes 200,000 to 300,000 clones, over 65% seen only once; the top ten take 0.053%. The TCR was taken from a man aged 25-45 years in good health. The chain recombines TRBV7-9 with TRBJ1-2; tentative D call: TRBD1 (5 bases). Specimen: naive CD4+ T cells from blood. The CDR3 bases are TGTGCCAGCAGCTCAGGACATCTCTATGGCTACACCTTC. It yields the protein CASSSGHLYGYTF.